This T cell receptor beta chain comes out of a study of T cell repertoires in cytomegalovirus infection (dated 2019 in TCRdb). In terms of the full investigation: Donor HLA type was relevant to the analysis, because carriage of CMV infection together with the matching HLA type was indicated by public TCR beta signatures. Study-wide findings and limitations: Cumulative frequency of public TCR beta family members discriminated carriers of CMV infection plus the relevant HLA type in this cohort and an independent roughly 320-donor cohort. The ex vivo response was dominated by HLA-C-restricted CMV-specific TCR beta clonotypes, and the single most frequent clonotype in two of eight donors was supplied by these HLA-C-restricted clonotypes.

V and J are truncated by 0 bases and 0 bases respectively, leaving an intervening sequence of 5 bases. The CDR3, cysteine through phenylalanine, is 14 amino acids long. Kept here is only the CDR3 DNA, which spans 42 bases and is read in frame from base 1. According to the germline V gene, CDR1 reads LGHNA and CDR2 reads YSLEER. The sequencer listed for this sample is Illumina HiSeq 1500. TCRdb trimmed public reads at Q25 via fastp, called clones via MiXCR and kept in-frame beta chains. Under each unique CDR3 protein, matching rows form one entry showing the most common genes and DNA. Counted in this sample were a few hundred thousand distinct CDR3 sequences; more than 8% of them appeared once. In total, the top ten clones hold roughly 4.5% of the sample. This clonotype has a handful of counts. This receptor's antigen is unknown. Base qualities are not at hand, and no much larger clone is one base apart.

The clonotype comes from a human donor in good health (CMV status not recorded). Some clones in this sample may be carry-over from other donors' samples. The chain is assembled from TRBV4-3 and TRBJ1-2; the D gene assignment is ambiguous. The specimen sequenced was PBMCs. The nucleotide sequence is TGCGCCAGCAGCCAAGACAACTCTAACTATGGCTACACCTTC. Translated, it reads CASSQDNSNYGYTF.